These T cell receptor beta chains were read from a single sample in a study of blood T cell repertoires in COVID-19. Clones were sequenced by immunoSEQ multiplex PCR, and TCRdb holds only the in-frame ones, with some missing. The sample has around 200,000 clones; 75% to 90% are singletons. Source material: peripheral blood. The receptors derive from a man aged 35-49 years with acute or convalescent COVID-19. Each CDR3 is given with its conserved first and last residue. Each record gives: clone size, D gene, V gene, CDR3 length, J gene, CDR3 protein, CDR3 DNA. D genes are given only for firm matches. Size tells how often a clone was seen (once, few, many) or the class of an expanded clone, and some rows leave it out.

>.|TRBD2|TRBV7-3|15|TRBJ2-3
CASSQSGGSTDTQYF
TGTGCCAGCAGTCAGAGCGGGGGGAGCACAGATACGCAGTATTTT
>.|TRBD1|TRBV3-1/TRBV3-2|15|TRBJ1-1
CASSQPGQGLTEAFF
TGTGCCAGCAGCCAGCCCGGACAGGGTCTTACTGAAGCTTTCTTT
>.|TRBD1|TRBV29-1|15|TRBJ2-5
CSVVTLQGAGETQYF
TGCAGCGTTGTCACCCTCCAGGGGGCTGGAGAGACCCAGTACTTC
>.|TRBD2|TRBV30|15|TRBJ2-1
CAWSYGTSPDNEQFF
TGTGCCTGGAGTTATGGGACTAGTCCCGACAATGAGCAGTTCTTC
>.|TRBD1|TRBV11-3|16|TRBJ1-1
CASSLDGQGGNTEAFF
TGTGCCAGCAGCTTAGACGGACAGGGGGGGAACACTGAAGCTTTCTTT
>once|.|TRBV24-1|12|TRBJ1-5
CATSDPLGAQHF
TGTGCCACCAGTGACCCCCTCGGAGCCCAGCATTTT
>.|.|TRBV4-3|14|TRBJ1-2
CASSPSQGNYGYTF
TGCGCCAGCAGCCCCTCACAGGGTAACTATGGCTACACCTTC
>.|TRBD1|TRBV12-3/TRBV12-4|13|TRBJ1-1
CASSFAGGIGAFF
TGTGCCAGCAGTTTCGCAGGGGGAATTGGAGCTTTCTTT
>.|.|TRBV19|16|TRBJ1-4
CASSPRGGRSNEKLFF
TGTGCCAGTAGTCCCCGAGGCGGGAGATCTAATGAAAAACTGTTTTTT
>.|TRBD1|TRBV5-5|16|TRBJ1-6
CASSFGTGLPNSPLHF
TGTGCCAGCAGCTTCGGGACAGGGCTTCCTAATTCACCCCTCCACTTT
>.|.|TRBV28|13|TRBJ1-2
CASRDGGTYGYTF
TGTGCCAGCAGGGACGGAGGCACCTATGGCTACACCTTC
>.|TRBD2|TRBV2|15|TRBJ2-1
CASRGLGVANNEQFF
TGTGCCAGCAGGGGACTAGGGGTCGCGAACAATGAGCAGTTCTTC
>.|.|TRBV28|12|TRBJ1-1
CASSLPGNEAFF
TGTGCCAGCAGTTTACCCGGGAACGAAGCTTTCTTT
>.|.|TRBV6-6|14|TRBJ2-7
CASTPGSPSYEQYF
TGTGCCAGCACCCCGGGGTCCCCCTCCTACGAGCAGTACTTC
>once|.|TRBV5-6|15|TRBJ2-2
CASRGRSGPAGELFF
TGTGCCAGCAGGGGGAGGTCAGGGCCCGCCGGGGAGCTGTTTTTT
>few|.|TRBV11-2|15|TRBJ1-6
CASSLAGSYNSPLHF
TGTGCCAGCAGCTTAGCCGGGTCCTATAATTCACCCCTCCACTTT
>once|.|TRBV7-9|13|TRBJ2-7
CASSLRGSYEQYF
TGTGCCAGCAGCTTACGGGGCTCCTACGAGCAGTACTTC
>.|TRBD2|TRBV11-3|14|TRBJ2-3
CASSLTGGVDTQYF
TGTGCCAGCAGCTTAACGGGGGGGGTAGATACGCAGTATTTT
>.|.|TRBV30|15|TRBJ1-2
CAWSATGVGGYGYTF
TGTGCCTGGAGTGCCACCGGGGTGGGGGGTTATGGCTACACCTTC
>.|.|TRBV6-6|19|TRBJ2-7
CASSYLGAGVPSSTYEQYF
TGTGCCAGCAGCTATCTGGGGGCAGGGGTTCCCTCTTCGACCTACGAGCAGTACTTC
>.|.|TRBV18|15|TRBJ2-1
CASSPGLPLEDEQFF
TGTGCCAGCTCACCTGGACTCCCGTTGGAGGATGAGCAGTTCTTC
>.|.|TRBV7-2|15|TRBJ2-2
CASSLAQGNTGELFF
TGTGCCAGCAGCTTAGCCCAGGGGAACACCGGGGAGCTGTTTTTT
>.|.|TRBV7-9|13|TRBJ2-3
CASSLGGEDTQYF
TGTGCCAGCAGCTTAGGGGGAGAGGATACGCAGTATTTT
>once|.|TRBV5-1|14|TRBJ1-6
CASSLTRHNSPLHF
TGCGCCAGCAGCTTGACACGACACAATTCACCCCTCCACTTT
>.|TRBD1|TRBV7-2|14|TRBJ1-4
CASSLGGGDEKLFF
TGTGCCAGCAGCTTAGGAGGGGGCGACGAAAAACTGTTTTTT
>.|.|TRBV2|15|TRBJ1-5
CASSEQGLHNQPQHF
TGTGCCAGCAGTGAACAGGGGCTCCATAATCAGCCCCAGCATTTT
>.|TRBD1|TRBV5-6|16|TRBJ2-7
CASSLGGTGPLGEQYF
TGTGCCAGCAGCTTGGGCGGGACAGGGCCTCTGGGGGAGCAGTACTTC
>.|TRBD2|TRBV5-1|14|TRBJ2-5
CASSTGTTKETQYF
TGCGCCAGCAGCACCGGGACTACCAAAGAGACCCAGTACTTC
>once|TRBD1|TRBV27|12|TRBJ1-5
CASRTGVQPQHF
TGTGCCAGCAGAACAGGGGTTCAGCCCCAGCATTTT